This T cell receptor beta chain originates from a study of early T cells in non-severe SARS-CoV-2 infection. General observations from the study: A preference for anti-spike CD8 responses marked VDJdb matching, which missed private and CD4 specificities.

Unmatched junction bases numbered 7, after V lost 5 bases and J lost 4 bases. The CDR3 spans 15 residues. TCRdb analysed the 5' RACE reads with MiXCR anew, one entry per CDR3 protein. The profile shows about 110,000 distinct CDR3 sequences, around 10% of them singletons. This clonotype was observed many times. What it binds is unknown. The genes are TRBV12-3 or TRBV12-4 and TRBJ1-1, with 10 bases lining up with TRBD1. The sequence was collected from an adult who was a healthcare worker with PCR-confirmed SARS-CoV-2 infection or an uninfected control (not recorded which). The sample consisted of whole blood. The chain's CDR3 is CASSLRTGGFTEAFF. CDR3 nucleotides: TGTGCCAGCAGTCTCCGGACAGGGGGGTTCACTGAAGCTTTCTTT.